Below, 24 T cell receptor beta chains from the same sample are listed, as sequenced in a study of blood T cell repertoires in COVID-19. The method was immunoSEQ multiplex PCR; TCRdb's version includes in-frame clones alone and lacks a portion of them. The sample lists approximately 150,000 clones, roughly 81% occurring once. Sequencing was carried out using peripheral blood. Receptors were obtained from a man in his forties with acute or convalescent COVID-19.

V is TRBV7-2 and J is TRBJ2-1; D not certain. This CDR3 is 14 amino acids long. The V end lost 5 bases, the J end lost 3 bases, and 11 bases lay between the germline ends. Germline V gene data show CDR1 as SGHTA and CDR2 as FQGNSA. The CDR3 is CASSRPYRYNEQFF. The CDR3 bases are TGTGCCAGCAGCCGTCCCTACCGCTACAATGAGCAGTTCTTC.

The chain combines TRBV10-3 with TRBJ1-5; weak D call: TRBD1 (6 bases). Per the germline V gene, CDR1 is ENHRY and CDR2 is SYGVKD. The V and J ends lost 5 bases and 3 bases respectively, with 11 bases between them. The CDR3 runs 14 residues. The CDR3 DNA follows: TGTGCCATCAGTTTAGGGGGGGACAATCAGCCCCAGCATTTT. Residues: CAISLGGDNQPQHF.

With respect to this clone: One junction end does not reproduce the germline sequence, and a read error may be involved. CDR3 loop: CASSPSYSGANVLTF. CDR3 nucleotide sequence: TGTGCTAGCAGCCCCAGTTATTCTGGGGCCAACGTCCTGACTTTC. V is TRBV7-7 and J is TRBJ2-6; no reliable D call. The CDR3 runs to 15 residues. Germline V CDR1 and CDR2: SSHAT, FNYEAQ (reference sequence).

This clone was counted once. In DNA form, the CDR3 reads TGTGCCAGCAGTTTTTTCCAGGGCTACGAGCAGTACTTC. It encodes CASSFFQGYEQYF. The chain combines TRBV27 with TRBJ2-7, with D maybe TRBD1 (5 bases). The CDR3 has 13 residues. Germline V gives CDR1 MNHEY, CDR2 SMNVEV (reference sequence). V lost 3 bases and J 3 bases, leaving 9 bases between the germline ends.

The chain has TRBV6-5 and TRBJ2-3; the D is unclear. This CDR3 is built from 12 residues. The germline CDR1 and CDR2 sequences are MNHEY and SVGAGI. Trimming pared 8 bases from V and 2 bases from J, leaving 8 bases between. The CDR3 sequence: CASAISTDTQYF. The CDR3 nucleotides are TGTGCCAGCGCGATATCCACAGATACGCAGTATTTT.

J is TRBJ2-5 and V is TRBV5-1; 12 positions match TRBD1. Trimming cost V 4 bases and J 5 bases; bases outside gene matches: 9. CDR1 SGHRS and CDR2 YFSETQ come from the germline V gene. CDR3 size: 16 residues. The CDR3: CASSVAGTGGRETQYF. DNA of the CDR3: TGCGCCAGCAGCGTCGCCGGGACAGGGGGCCGGGAGACCCAGTACTTC.

The chain links TRBV13 to TRBJ2-7, with D possibly matching TRBD1 (6 bases). This CDR3 contains 14 residues. Per the germline V gene, CDR1 is PRHDT and CDR2 is FYEKMQ (reference sequence). V dropped 7 bases and J dropped 4 bases, with 17 bases sitting between them. CDR3 nucleotide sequence: TGTGCCAGCAAGATTTCCCAGGGGAGTTACGAGCAGTACTTC. As protein: CASKISQGSYEQYF.

CDR3 bases: TGCAGCGCTGACCTGACAGATGTAGCTTTCTTT. Protein product: CSADLTDVAFF. The chain combines TRBV29-1 with TRBJ1-1; maybe TRBD1 (5 bases). The CDR3 has 11 amino acids. Per the germline V gene, CDR1 is SQVTM and CDR2 is ANQGSEA. Trimming took off 7 bases at V and 10 bases at J, with 16 bases between the two ends.

V and J are TRBV28 and TRBJ2-7, with D possibly being TRBD1 (5 bases). Germline assignment: CDR1 MDHEN and CDR2 SYDVKM. Trimming shortened V by 5 bases and J by 3 bases, and 14 bases separated the two germline ends. This CDR3 is 14 amino acids long. The CDR3 bases are TGTGCCAGCAGTCAGCCCCAGGGAAACTACGAGCAGTACTTC. Residues: CASSQPQGNYEQYF.

This chain joins TRBV5-6 and TRBJ2-3, with 9 bases identical to TRBD1. This CDR3 region has 15 residues. Germline V gene data show CDR1 as SGHDT and CDR2 as YYEEEE. Trimming cost V 4 bases and J 5 bases; bases outside gene matches: 8. The CDR3 nucleotides are TGTGCCAGCAGCCTATGGACAGGGGAAGTAGATACGCAGTATTTT. It is translated as CASSLWTGEVDTQYF.

This chain's CDR3 is CASRPPGMGYTF. DNA of the CDR3: TGTGCCAGCAGGCCCCCGGGGATGGGCTACACCTTC. The V and J genes are TRBV6-5 and TRBJ1-2; D uncertain. The CDR3 extends over 12 amino acids. The V gene's germline CDR1 is MNHEY and CDR2 SVGAGI. V lost 6 bases to trimming and J lost 8 bases, with 13 bases between them.

CDR3 amino acids: CSAQTGTGNTF. DNA for the CDR3: TGCAGTGCTCAGACCGGGACAGGGAATACCTTC. V and J are TRBV20-1 and TRBJ1-2, with 9 nucleotides matching TRBD1. The CDR3 is made up of 11 amino acids. Germline V gene lookup returns CDR1 DFQATT and CDR2 SNEGSKA (reference sequence). V lost 5 bases to trimming and J lost 14 bases; unmatched junction nucleotides: 9.

The chain links TRBV30 to TRBJ1-5; D gene uncertain. The V gene's germline CDR1 is GTSNPN and CDR2 SVGIG (reference sequence). This CDR3 has 13 residues. V shed 0 bases and J shed 2 bases, with 5 bases lying between them. This CDR3 reads CAWSVSRNQPQHF. The CDR3 region has the DNA TGTGCCTGGAGTGTTAGCCGCAATCAGCCCCAGCATTTT.

The chain combines TRBV12-3 or TRBV12-4 with TRBJ1-1; D is unresolved. Trimming cost V 3 bases and J 9 bases, with 11 bases left between them. This CDR3 contains 12 residues. The chain's CDR3 is CASSFGRVKAFF. CDR3 sequence (DNA): TGTGCCAGCAGTTTTGGGAGGGTTAAAGCTTTCTTT.

V usage is TRBV6-1 and J usage is TRBJ1-2, with a weak D call TRBD1 (6 bases). CDR1 and CDR2 (germline): MNHNS, SASEGT. The CDR3 has 15 amino acids. Trimming pared 3 bases from V and 0 bases from J, leaving 11 bases between. DNA for the CDR3: TGTGCCAGCAGTGAGACAGGCTCTCCTAACTATGGCTACACCTTC. Residues: CASSETGSPNYGYTF.

This chain uses TRBV5-6 with TRBJ1-4; 8 nucleotides agree with TRBD1. CDR3 length: 15 amino acids. Germline values: CDR1 SGHDT, CDR2 YYEEEE. The V segment lost 4 bases and the J segment 6 bases; nucleotides outside the gene matches: 8. The CDR3 region is CASSTTGGFDEKLFF. The DNA of the CDR3 is TGTGCCAGCAGCACAACAGGGGGGTTTGATGAAAAACTGTTTTTT.

This rearrangement joins TRBV6-5 to TRBJ1-6, with D maybe TRBD1 (6 bases). Trimming removed 5 bases at V and 5 bases at J, with 10 bases between. In germline, CDR1 is MNHEY, CDR2 SVGAGI. The length of the CDR3 is 14 residues. The CDR3 DNA reads as TGTGCCAGCAGTCGCCGGGACAATAATTCACCCCTCCACTTT. This encodes CASSRRDNNSPLHF.

In DNA, the CDR3 is TGTGCCAGCAGTACCCCCTTCGGGACTGAAGCTTTCTTT. Amino acids: CASSTPFGTEAFF. V is TRBV6-5 and J is TRBJ1-1; D gene unclear. Germline lookup yields CDR1 MNHEY and CDR2 SVGAGI. With 5 bases removed from V and 5 bases from J, the gap between germline ends came to 12 bases. The CDR3 spans 13 residues.

The rearrangement links TRBV9 to TRBJ2-2; D may be TRBD1 (6 bases). Germline V CDR1 and CDR2: SGDLS, YYNGEE. The ends were cut back, 4 bases at V and 7 bases at J, with 17 bases in the middle. This CDR3 comprises 15 residues. The CDR3 loop is CASSPRQVSFGELFF. The CDR3 DNA reads as TGTGCCAGCAGCCCTCGACAGGTATCATTCGGGGAGCTGTTTTTT.

This chain links TRBV23-1 with TRBJ2-7; D gene unclear. TRBV23-1 is assigned to the ORF class and has an uncertain function. The CDR3 contains 13 residues. V lost 0 bases and J lost 6, with 9 bases in between. In nucleotides, the CDR3 is TGCGCCAGCAGTCAATCGAACCAGTCCGAGCAGTACTTC. Amino acids: CASSQSNQSEQYF.

In this sample, this clone turned up once. This rearrangement joins TRBV29-1 to TRBJ1-2, with D tentatively TRBD1 (6 bases). There are 12 residues in the CDR3. The V and J ends lost 4 bases and 5 bases respectively, with 11 bases between them. The V gene's germline CDR1 is SQVTM and CDR2 ANQGSEA. The CDR3 DNA follows: TGCAGCGTTGCGGGGGGCTGGTATGGCTACACCTTC. Amino acid sequence: CSVAGGWYGYTF. Full variable domain (rest looked up from reference TRBV29-1 and TRBJ1-2): SAVISQKPSRDICQRGTSLTIQCQVDSQVTMMFWYRQQPGQSLTLIATANQGSEATYESGFVIDKFPISRPNLTFSTLTVSNMSPEDSSIYLCSVAGGWYGYTFGSGTRLTVV.

The rearrangement joins TRBV10-3 to TRBJ1-6; D not resolved. Germline-derived CDR1 and CDR2 are ENHRY and SYGVKD. V dropped 2 bases and J dropped 5 bases, with 7 bases sitting between them. CDR3 length: 14 amino acids. The CDR3 nucleotides are TGTGCCATCAGTGAGGGAGATGATAATTCACCCCTCCACTTT. It yields the protein CAISEGDDNSPLHF.

V gene TRBV15 combines with J gene TRBJ2-1, with TRBD2 identical over 8 bases. Germline V CDR1 and CDR2: LNHNV, YYDKDF (reference sequence). The junction had 8 bases not matched to a gene; V was cut back by 6 bases and J by 7 bases. CDR3 length equals 14 residues. The CDR3 loop reads CATRSGGSMNEQFF. The CDR3 DNA reads TGTGCCACCAGGTCGGGGGGGAGTATGAATGAGCAGTTCTTC.

The CDR3 nucleotides are TGTGCCAGTAGTTCGCAAGGGACAGCTGGGGCCAACGTCCTGACTTTC. Protein: CASSSQGTAGANVLTF. The chain has TRBV19 and TRBJ2-6; 7 bases agree with TRBD1. Germline trimming cut 5 bases from V and 2 bases from J; bases unmatched to any gene: 6. The CDR3 contains 16 residues. Germline V CDR1 and CDR2: LNHDA, SQIVND (reference sequence).